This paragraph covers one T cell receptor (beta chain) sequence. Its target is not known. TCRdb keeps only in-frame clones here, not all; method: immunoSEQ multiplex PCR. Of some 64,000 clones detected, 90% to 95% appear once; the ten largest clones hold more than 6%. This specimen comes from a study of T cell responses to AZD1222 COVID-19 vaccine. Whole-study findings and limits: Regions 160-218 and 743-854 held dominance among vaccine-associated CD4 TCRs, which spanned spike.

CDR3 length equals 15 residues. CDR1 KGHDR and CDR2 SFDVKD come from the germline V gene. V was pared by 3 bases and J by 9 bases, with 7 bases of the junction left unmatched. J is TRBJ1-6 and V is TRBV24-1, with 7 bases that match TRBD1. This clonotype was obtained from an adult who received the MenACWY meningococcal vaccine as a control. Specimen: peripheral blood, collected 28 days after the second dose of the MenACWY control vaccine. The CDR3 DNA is TGTGCCACCAGTGATCCCGGGACAGCTCCTTCACCCCTCCACTTT. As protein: CATSDPGTAPSPLHF.